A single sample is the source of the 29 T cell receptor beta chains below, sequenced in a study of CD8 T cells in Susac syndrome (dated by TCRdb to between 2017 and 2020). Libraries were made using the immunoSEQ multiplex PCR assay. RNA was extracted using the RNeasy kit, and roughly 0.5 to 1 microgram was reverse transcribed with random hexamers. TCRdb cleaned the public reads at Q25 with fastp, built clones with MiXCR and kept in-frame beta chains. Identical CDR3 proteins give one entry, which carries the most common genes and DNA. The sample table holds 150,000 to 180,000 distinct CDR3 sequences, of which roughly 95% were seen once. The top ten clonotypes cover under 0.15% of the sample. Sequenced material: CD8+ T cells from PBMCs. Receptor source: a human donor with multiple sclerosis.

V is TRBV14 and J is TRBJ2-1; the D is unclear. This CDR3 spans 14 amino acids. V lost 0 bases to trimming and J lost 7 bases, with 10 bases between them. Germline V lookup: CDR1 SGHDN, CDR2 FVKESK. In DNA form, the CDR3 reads TGTGCCAGCAGCCAAGATCAGCAACGTAATGAGCAGTTCTTC. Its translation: CASSQDQQRNEQFF.

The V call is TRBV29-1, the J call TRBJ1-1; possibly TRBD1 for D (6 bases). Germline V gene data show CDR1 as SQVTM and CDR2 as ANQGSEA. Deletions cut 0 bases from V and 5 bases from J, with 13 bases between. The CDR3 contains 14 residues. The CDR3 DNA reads TGCAGCGTTGAAGATGGGTTCACAGGGACTGAAGCTTTCTTT. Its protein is CSVEDGFTGTEAFF.

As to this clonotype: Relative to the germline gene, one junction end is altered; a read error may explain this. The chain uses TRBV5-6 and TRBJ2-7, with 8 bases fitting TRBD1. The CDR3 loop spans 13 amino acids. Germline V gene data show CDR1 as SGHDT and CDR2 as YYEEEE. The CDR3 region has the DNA TGTGCCAGCAGCTTAGGGGCCGGGGACAGGTCGACATTC. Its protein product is CASSLGAGDRSTF.

CDR3 in amino acids: CAIGNGTDSYNSPLHF. CDR3 sequence (DNA): TGTGCCATCGGGAATGGGACGGACTCCTATAATTCACCCCTCCACTTT. The chain uses TRBV7-8 and TRBJ1-6, with TRBD1 as a possible D gene (5 bases). V lost 10 bases to trimming and J lost 0 bases, with 16 bases between them. The CDR3 contains 16 residues. Germline V CDR1 and CDR2: SGHVS, FQNEAQ.

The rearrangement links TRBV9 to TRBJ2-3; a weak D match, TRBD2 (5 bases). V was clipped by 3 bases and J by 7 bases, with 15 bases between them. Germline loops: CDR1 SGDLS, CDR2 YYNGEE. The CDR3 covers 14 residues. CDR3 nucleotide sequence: TGTGCCAGCAGCGCCCTTGAGGGCATGAATACGCAGTATTTT. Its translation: CASSALEGMNTQYF.

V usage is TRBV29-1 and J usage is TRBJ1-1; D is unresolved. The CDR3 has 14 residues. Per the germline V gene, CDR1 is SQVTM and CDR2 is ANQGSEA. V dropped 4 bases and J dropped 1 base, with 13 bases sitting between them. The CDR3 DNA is TGCAGCGTTGCCCCCTCGGTACGGAACACTGAAGCTTTCTTT. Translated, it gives CSVAPSVRNTEAFF.

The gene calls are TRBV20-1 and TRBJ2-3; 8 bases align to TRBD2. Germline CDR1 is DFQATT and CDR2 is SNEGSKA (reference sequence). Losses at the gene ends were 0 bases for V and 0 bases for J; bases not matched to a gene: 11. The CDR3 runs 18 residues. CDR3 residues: CSARDHTGGLGSTDTQYF. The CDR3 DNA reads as TGCAGTGCTAGAGACCACACCGGGGGACTAGGAAGCACAGATACGCAGTATTTT.

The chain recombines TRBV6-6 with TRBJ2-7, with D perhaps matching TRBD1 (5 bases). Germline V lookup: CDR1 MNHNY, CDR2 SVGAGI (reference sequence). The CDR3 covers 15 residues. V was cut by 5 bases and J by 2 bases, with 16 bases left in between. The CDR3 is CASSTTAGPAYEQYF. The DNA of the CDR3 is TGTGCCAGCAGTACAACCGCAGGGCCCGCCTACGAGCAGTACTTC.

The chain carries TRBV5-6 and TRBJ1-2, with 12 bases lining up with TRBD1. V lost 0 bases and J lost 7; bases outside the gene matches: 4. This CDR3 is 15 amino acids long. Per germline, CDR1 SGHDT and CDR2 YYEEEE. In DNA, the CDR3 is TGTGCCAGCAGCTTGGAGGGACAGGGGGCGCTTGGCTACACCTTC. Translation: CASSLEGQGALGYTF.

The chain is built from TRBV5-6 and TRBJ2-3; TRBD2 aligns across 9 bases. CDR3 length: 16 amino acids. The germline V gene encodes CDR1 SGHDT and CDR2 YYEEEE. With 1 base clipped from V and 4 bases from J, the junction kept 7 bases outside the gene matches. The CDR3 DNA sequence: TGTGCCAGCAGCTTGAGAGCGGGGGGAGTTTCAGATACGCAGTATTTT. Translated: CASSLRAGGVSDTQYF. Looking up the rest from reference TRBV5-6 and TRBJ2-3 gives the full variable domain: DAGVTQSPTHLIKTRGQQVTLRCSPKSGHDTVSWYQQALGQGPQFIFQYYEEEERQRGNFPDRFSGHQFPNYSSELNVNALLLGDSALYLCASSLRAGGVSDTQYFGPGTRLTVL.

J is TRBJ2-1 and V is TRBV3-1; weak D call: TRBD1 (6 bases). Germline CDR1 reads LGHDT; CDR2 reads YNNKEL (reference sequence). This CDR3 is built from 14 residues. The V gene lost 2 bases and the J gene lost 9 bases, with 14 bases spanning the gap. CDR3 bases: TGTGCCAGCAGCCAAAGGTCGAGCAGGGGTGAGCAGTTCTTC. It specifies CASSQRSSRGEQFF.

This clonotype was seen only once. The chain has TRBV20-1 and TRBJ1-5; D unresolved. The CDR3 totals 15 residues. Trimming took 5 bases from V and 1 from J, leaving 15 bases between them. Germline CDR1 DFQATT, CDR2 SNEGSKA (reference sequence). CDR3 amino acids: CSALRTFRSNQPQHF. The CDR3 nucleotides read TGCAGTGCTCTCCGGACTTTTCGGAGCAATCAGCCCCAGCATTTT.

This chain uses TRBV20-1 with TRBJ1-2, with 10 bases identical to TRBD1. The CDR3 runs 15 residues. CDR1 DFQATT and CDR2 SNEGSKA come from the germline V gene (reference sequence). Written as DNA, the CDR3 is TGCAGAGATCCGGGACAGGGGACCACTAACTATGGCTACACCTTC. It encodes CRDPGQGTTNYGYTF.

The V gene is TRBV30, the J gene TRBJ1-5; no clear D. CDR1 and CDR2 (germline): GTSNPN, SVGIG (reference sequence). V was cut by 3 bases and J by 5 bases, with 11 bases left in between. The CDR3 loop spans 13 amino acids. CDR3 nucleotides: TGTGCCTGGAGGGCACAGCTAGATCAGCCCCAGCATTTT. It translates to CAWRAQLDQPQHF. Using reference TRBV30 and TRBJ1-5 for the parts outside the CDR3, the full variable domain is SQTIHQWPATLVQPVGSPLSLECTVEGTSNPNLYWYRQAAGRGLQLLFYSVGIGQISSEVPQNLSASRPQDRQFILSSKKLLLSDSGFYLCAWRAQLDQPQHFGDGTRLSIL.

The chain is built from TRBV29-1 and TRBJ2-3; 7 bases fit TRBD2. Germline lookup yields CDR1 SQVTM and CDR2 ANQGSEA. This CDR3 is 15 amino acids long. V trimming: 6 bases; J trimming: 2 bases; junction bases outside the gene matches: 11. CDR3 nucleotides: TGCAGCGTAACAAGCGGGGAGCCTATCACAGATACGCAGTATTTT. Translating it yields CSVTSGEPITDTQYF.

The CDR3 coding sequence is TGCAGCGTGGAACCCGCTAGCGGGGGGACTTATAGCACAGATACGCAGTATTTT. This translates into CSVEPASGGTYSTDTQYF. The V call is TRBV29-1, the J call TRBJ2-3, with 11 nucleotides matching TRBD2. The CDR3 sequence is 18 residues long. V gave up 6 bases and J gave up 0 bases; unmatched junction bases: 14. Germline assignment: CDR1 SQVTM and CDR2 ANQGSEA.

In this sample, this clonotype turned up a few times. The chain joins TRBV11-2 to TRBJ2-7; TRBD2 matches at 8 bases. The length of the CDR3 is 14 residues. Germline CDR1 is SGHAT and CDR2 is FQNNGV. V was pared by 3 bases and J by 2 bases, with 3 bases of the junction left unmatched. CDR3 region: CASSFAAGAYEQYF. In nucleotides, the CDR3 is TGTGCCAGCAGCTTCGCAGCGGGGGCCTACGAGCAGTACTTC.

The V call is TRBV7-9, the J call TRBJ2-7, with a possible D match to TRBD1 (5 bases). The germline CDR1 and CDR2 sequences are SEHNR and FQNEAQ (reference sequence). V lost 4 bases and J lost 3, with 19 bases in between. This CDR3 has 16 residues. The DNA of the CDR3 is TGTGCCAGCAGCTACTTGGGGCTAGGTGTCGACTACGAGCAGTACGTC. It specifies CASSYLGLGVDYEQYV.

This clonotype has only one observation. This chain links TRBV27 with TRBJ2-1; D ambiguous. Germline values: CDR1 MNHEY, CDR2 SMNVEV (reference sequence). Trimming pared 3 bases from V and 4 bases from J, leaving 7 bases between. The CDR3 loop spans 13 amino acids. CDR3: CASSFSMYNEQFF. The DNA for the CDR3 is TGTGCCAGCAGTTTCTCGATGTACAATGAGCAGTTCTTC.

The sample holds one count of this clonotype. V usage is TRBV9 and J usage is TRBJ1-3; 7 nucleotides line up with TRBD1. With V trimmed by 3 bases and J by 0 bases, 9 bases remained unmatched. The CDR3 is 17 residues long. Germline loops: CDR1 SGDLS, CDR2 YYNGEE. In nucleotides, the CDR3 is TGTGCCAGCAGCGAGCCCCCGGGACAGTCCTCTGGAAACACCATATATTTT. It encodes CASSEPPGQSSGNTIYF.

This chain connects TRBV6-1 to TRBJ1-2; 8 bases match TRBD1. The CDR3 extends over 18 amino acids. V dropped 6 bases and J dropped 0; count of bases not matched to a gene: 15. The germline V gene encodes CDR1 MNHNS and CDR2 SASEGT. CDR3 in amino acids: CASSTDRATRSANYGYTF. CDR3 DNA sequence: TGTGCCAGCAGCACGGACAGGGCCACCCGATCAGCTAACTATGGCTACACCTTC.

The CDR3 DNA reads TGTGCCAGCAGCGCTCTCGAAAAGCGTGGTCCCTCCTACGAGCAGTACTTC. As protein: CASSALEKRGPSYEQYF. The chain links TRBV27 to TRBJ2-7; D call uncertain. The V end was cut by 6 bases, the J end by 0 bases, with 21 bases between. The CDR3 loop spans 17 amino acids. The V gene's germline CDR1 is MNHEY and CDR2 SMNVEV (reference sequence).

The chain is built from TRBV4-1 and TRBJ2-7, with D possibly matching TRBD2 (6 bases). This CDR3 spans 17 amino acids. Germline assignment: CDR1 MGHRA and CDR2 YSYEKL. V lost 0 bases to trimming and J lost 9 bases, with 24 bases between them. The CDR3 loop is CASSQEEVAGYAFGQYF. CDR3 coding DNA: TGCGCCAGCAGCCAAGAAGAGGTCGCGGGGTACGCTTTCGGGCAGTACTTC.

CDR3 coding DNA: TGCAGCTCGTCCCCGGGCAGGGTGGGGACAGATACGCAGTATTTT. As protein: CSSSPGRVGTDTQYF. The chain couples TRBV29-1 to TRBJ2-3; possible D gene TRBD1, 5 bases. The CDR3 is 15 amino acids. Between the trimmed V and J ends, which lost 8 bases and 3 bases, there was a span of 21 bases. Germline loops: CDR1 SQVTM, CDR2 ANQGSEA.

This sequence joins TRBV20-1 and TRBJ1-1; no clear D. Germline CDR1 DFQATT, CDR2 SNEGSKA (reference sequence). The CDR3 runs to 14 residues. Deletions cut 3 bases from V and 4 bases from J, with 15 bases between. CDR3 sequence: CSARDNLGGTEAFF. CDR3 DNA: TGCAGTGCTAGGGATAACCTCGGCGGCACTGAAGCTTTCTTT.

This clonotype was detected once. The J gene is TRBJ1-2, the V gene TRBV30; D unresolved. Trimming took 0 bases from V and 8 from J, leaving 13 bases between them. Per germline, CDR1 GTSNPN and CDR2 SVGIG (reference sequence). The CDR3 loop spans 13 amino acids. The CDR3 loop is CAWSVGVTDGYTF. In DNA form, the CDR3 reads TGTGCCTGGAGTGTCGGGGTAACAGACGGCTACACCTTC.

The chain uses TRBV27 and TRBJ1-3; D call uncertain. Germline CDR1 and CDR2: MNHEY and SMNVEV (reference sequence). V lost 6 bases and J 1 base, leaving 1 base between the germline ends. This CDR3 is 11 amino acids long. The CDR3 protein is CASRSGNTIYF. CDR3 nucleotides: TGTGCCAGCAGGTCTGGAAACACCATATATTTT.

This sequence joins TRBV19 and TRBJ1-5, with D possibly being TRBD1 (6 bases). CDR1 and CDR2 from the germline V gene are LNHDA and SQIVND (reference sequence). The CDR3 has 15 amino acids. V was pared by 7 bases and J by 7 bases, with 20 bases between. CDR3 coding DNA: TGTGCCAGTAAGATAGCGGGCAGGGGAGGACAGCCCCAGCATTTT. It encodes CASKIAGRGGQPQHF.

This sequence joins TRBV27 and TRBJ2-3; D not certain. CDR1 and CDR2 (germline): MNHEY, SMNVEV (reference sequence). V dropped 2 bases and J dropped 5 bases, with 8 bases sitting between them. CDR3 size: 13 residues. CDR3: CASSLVTGDTQYF. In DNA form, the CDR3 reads TGTGCCAGCAGTTTAGTGACCGGAGATACGCAGTATTTT.